The present TCR beta chain was sequenced within a study of CD8+ T cells in alopecia areata. V lost 0 bases and J 4 bases, leaving 13 bases between the germline ends. CDR3 size: 15 residues. CDR1 is SGHRS, CDR2 YFSETQ, per germline. RNA extraction and reverse transcription yielded cDNA as sequencing template. The repertoire was sequenced with immunoSEQ multiplex PCR; TCRdb's copy has only in-frame clones and lacks some. The table lists around 140,000 clones, more than 45% of them singletons. This clone was seen only a few times. This receptor was taken from a human donor with alopecia areata. Specimen: CD4+ T cells sorted from blood. The chain carries TRBV5-1 and TRBJ1-2, with a weak D call TRBD1 (6 bases). DNA of the CDR3: TGCGCCAGCAGCTTGGGGGACACAGTGACCTATGGCTACACCTTC. Amino acids: CASSLGDTVTYGYTF.